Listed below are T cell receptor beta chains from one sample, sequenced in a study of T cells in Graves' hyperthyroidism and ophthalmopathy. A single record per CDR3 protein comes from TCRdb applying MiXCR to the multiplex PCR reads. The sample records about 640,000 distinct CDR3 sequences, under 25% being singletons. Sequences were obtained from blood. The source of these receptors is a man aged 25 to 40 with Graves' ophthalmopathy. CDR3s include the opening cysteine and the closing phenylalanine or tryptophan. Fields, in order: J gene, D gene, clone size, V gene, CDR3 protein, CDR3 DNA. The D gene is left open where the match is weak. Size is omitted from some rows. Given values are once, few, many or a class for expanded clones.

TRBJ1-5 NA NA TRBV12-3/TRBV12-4 CASSPLGLNQPQHF TGTGCCAGCAGCCCACTGGGCCTTAATCAGCCCCAGCATTTT
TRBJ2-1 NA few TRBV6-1 CASSEVGGWGADEQFF TGTGCCAGCAGTGAAGTAGGGGGTTGGGGGGCGGATGAGCAGTTCTTC
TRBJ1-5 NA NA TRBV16 CASSGHRSNQPQHF TGTGCCAGCAGCGGACACCGAAGCAATCAGCCCCAGCATTTT
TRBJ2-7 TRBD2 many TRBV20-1 CSARDGAGGKHEQYF TGCAGTGCTAGAGATGGGGCGGGAGGGAAACACGAGCAGTACTTC
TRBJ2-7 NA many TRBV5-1 CASSVSGIKTYEQYF TGCGCCAGCAGCGTGTCAGGGATCAAGACCTACGAGCAGTACTTC
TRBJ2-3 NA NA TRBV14 CASSHLARGTDTQYF TGTGCCAGCAGCCACCTAGCGAGAGGAACAGATACGCAGTATTTT
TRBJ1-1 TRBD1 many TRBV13 CASSLAGGERAFF TGTGCCAGCAGCTTAGCAGGGGGCGAGCGAGCTTTCTTT
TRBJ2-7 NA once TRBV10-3 CASGPRPYEQYF TGTGCCTCCGGACCTCGGCCCTACGAGCAGTACTTC
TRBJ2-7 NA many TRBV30 CAWSWGGQPYEQYF TGTGCCTGGAGTTGGGGGGGACAACCCTACGAGCAGTACTTC
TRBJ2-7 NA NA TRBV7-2 CASSLEVRGRGDEQYF TGTGCCAGCAGCTTAGAAGTCCGAGGGAGAGGCGACGAGCAGTACTTC
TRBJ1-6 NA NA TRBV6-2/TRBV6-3 CASSYKSGVYNSPLHF TGTGCCAGCAGTTACAAGAGTGGGGTCTATAATTCACCCCTCCACTTT
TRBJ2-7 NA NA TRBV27 CASRSPRGEQYF TGTGCCAGCAGATCGCCTCGAGGCGAGCAGTACTTC
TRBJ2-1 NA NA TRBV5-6 CASSDQGGHEQFF TGTGCCAGCAGCGACCAGGGAGGTCATGAGCAGTTCTTC
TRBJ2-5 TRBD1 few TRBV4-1 CASGPGTGPRETQYF TGCGCCAGCGGGCCCGGGACAGGACCCAGGGAGACCCAGTACTTC
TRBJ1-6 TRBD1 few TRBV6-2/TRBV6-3 CASSDRDRPSPLHF TGTGCCAGCAGTGACCGGGACAGGCCGTCACCCCTCCACTTT
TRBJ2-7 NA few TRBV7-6 CASSLKGPPNYEQYF TGTGCCAGCAGCTTAAAAGGGCCCCCCAACTACGAGCAGTACTTC
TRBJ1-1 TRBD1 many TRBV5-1 CASSLRDRGEAFF TGCGCCAGCAGCCTCCGGGACAGGGGTGAAGCTTTCTTT
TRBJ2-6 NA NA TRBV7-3 CASSFKANSGANVLTF TGTGCCAGCAGCTTCAAAGCCAACTCTGGGGCCAACGTCCTGACTTTC
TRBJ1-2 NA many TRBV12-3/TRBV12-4 CASSLISQGSNYGYTF TGTGCCAGCAGTTTGATCAGTCAGGGTTCGAACTATGGCTACACCTTC
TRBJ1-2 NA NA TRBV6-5 CASSYGALDYGYTF TGTGCCAGCAGTTACGGGGCTCTCGACTATGGCTACACCTTC
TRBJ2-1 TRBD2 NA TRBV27 CASSSPSGSGDEQFF TGTGCCAGCAGCTCCCCCAGCGGGAGTGGCGATGAGCAGTTCTTC
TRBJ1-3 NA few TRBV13 CASSLVGVGNTIYF TGTGCCAGCAGCTTAGTAGGCGTCGGAAACACCATATATTTT
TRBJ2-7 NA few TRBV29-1 CSVDTTGSGEQYF TGCAGCGTTGATACTACAGGGTCGGGCGAGCAGTACTTC
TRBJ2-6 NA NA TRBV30 CAWNRANVLTF TGTGCCTGGAATCGGGCCAACGTCCTGACTTTC
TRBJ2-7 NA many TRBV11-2 CASSLGDATYEQYF TGTGCCAGCAGCTTAGGGGACGCTACCTACGAGCAGTACTTC
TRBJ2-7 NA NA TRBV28 CASSNNYEQYF TGTGCCAGCAGTAACAACTACGAGCAGTACTTC
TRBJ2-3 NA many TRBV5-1 CASSAPTSDTQYF TGCGCCAGCAGCGCCCCGACCTCAGATACGCAGTATTTT
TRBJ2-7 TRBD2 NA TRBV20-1 CSAQGLGYEQYF TGCAGTGCGCAGGGACTAGGCTACGAGCAGTACTTC
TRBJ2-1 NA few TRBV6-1 CASTTMGLARTYNEQFF TGTGCCAGCACCACAATGGGTCTAGCGAGGACCTACAATGAGCAGTTCTTC
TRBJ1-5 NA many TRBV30 CAWSQGTSNQPQHF TGTGCCTGGTCTCAGGGGACTAGCAATCAGCCCCAGCATTTT
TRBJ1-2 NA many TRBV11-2 CASSTPIQGLVYGYTF TGTGCCAGCAGCACGCCTATACAGGGACTCGTCTATGGCTACACCTTC
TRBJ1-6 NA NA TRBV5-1 CASSLDGPFNSPLHF TGCGCCAGCAGCTTGGACGGTCCCTTTAATTCACCCCTCCACTTT
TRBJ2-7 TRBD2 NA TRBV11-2 CASAGRREPYEQYF TGTGCCAGCGCCGGTCGGCGGGAGCCCTACGAGCAGTACTTC
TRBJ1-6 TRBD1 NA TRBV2 CASSSQTGSNSPLHF TGTGCCAGCAGTAGCCAGACAGGGAGTAATTCACCCCTCCACTTT
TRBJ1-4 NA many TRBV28 CASSLQGEKLFF TGTGCCAGCAGTTTACAGGGTGAAAAACTGTTTTTT
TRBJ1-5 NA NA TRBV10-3 CAISQGINSNQPQHF TGTGCCATCAGCCAGGGGATTAATAGCAATCAGCCCCAGCATTTT
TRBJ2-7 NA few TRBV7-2 CASSTDGGASGEQYF TGTGCCAGCAGCACAGACGGGGGCGCGTCTGGCGAGCAGTACTTC
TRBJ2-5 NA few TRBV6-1 CASSRGILGETQYF TGTGCCAGCAGTCGGGGAATTCTTGGGGAGACCCAGTACTTC
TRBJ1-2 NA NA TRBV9 CASSVPGSRGYTF TGTGCCAGCAGCGTCCCAGGGTCGAGAGGCTACACCTTC
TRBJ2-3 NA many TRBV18 CASSPNRDTQYF TGTGCCAGCTCACCAAACAGGGATACGCAGTATTTT
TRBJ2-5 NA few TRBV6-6 CASSYSTAGGLSETQYF TGTGCCAGCAGTTACTCGACCGCAGGGGGACTATCGGAGACCCAGTACTTC
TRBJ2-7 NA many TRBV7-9 CASSLDPGANEQYF TGTGCCAGCAGCTTAGATCCAGGGGCGAACGAGCAGTACTTC
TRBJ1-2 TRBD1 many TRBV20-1 CSARDGRDRNYGYTF TGCAGTGCTAGAGATGGCCGGGACAGGAACTATGGCTACACCTTC
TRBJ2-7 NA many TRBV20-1 CSASQREARSSYEQYF TGCAGTGCTAGCCAAAGAGAAGCCAGGAGCTCCTACGAGCAGTACTTC
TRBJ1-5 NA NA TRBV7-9 CASSAEWEAGQPQHF TGTGCCAGCAGCGCCGAATGGGAGGCGGGTCAGCCCCAGCATTTT
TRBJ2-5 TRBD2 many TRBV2 CASSEETSAQETQYF TGTGCCAGCAGTGAAGAGACTAGCGCACAAGAGACCCAGTACTTC
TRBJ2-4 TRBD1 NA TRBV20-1 CSALRQGAKNIQYF TGCAGTGCCCTGCGACAGGGTGCCAAAAACATTCAGTACTTC
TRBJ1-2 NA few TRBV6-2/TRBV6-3 CASSEDGSNGYTF TGTGCCAGCAGTGAGGACGGATCTAATGGCTACACCTTC
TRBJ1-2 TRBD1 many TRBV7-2 CASSLHGGGQGGGYTF TGTGCCAGCAGCTTACACGGGGGGGGACAGGGGGGCGGCTACACCTTC